This record concerns one T cell receptor beta chain sequence. These data originate in a study of cytomegalovirus exposure and HLA in healthy donors. Both 60 Vbeta primers and 13 Jbeta primers went into the PCR. Only in-frame clones appear in the TCRdb table, and some are missing; sequencing was by immunoSEQ multiplex PCR. The sample lists roughly 110,000 clones; roughly four fifths were seen once. Source material: PBMCs. This TCR was recovered from a male donor in good health and CMV-seropositive.

The CDR3 DNA reads TGTGCCAGCAGCGTGATAGCGGGAAGGAGGACAGATACGCAGTATTTT. Its translation: CASSVIAGRRTDTQYF. The chain recombines TRBV7-2 with TRBJ2-3; 8 bases line up with TRBD2. The CDR3 totals 16 residues. J lost 3 bases, V lost 5 bases, and 10 bases had no gene match. Germline V CDR1 and CDR2: SGHTA, FQGNSA. Full variable domain (outside the CDR3, taken from reference TRBV7-2 and TRBJ2-3): GAGVSQSPSNKVTEKGKDVELRCDPISGHTALYWYRQSLGQGLEFLIYFQGNSAPDKSGLPSDRFSAERTGGSVSTLTIQRTQQEDSAVYLCASSVIAGRRTDTQYFGPGTRLTVL.